The 5 T cell receptor beta chains in this list originate from one sample, sequenced in a study of blood T cells in healthy people across ages. Alongside a J-beta primer mix, a sample-barcoded 5' primer served in a second PCR lasting about 7 to 11 cycles. One entry per CDR3 protein results from TCRdb running MiXCR on the 5' RACE reads. The repertoire consists of some 920,000 distinct CDR3 sequences, with around 54% occurring once and the leading ten covering 20% to 25%. Sequencing used blood. The source is an older woman in good health.

This sequence joins TRBV25-1 and TRBJ2-1, with D unresolved. The V gene lost 2 bases and the J gene lost 7 bases, with 3 bases spanning the gap. Germline V gene lookup returns CDR1 MGHDK and CDR2 SYGVNS. This CDR3 comprises 11 residues. This CDR3 is CASSEVNEQFF. The CDR3 coding sequence is TGTGCCAGCAGTGAAGTTAATGAGCAGTTCTTC.

The rearrangement links TRBV7-2 to TRBJ2-5; 12 bases fit TRBD2. Matching the DNA end better, TRBJ2-7 makes the J call doubtful. This CDR3 comprises 16 residues. Per the germline V gene, CDR1 is SGHTA and CDR2 is FQGNSA. The CDR3 DNA reads as TGTGCCAGCAGCGAAAACAAACCTAGCGGGAGGGACGAGCAGTACTTC. Its translation: CASSENKPSGRDEQYF.

The V and J genes are TRBV4-1 and TRBJ2-5; 12 nucleotides match TRBD2. Germline assignment: CDR1 MGHRA and CDR2 YSYEKL. The CDR3 loop spans 18 amino acids. The trim removed 2 bases at V and 0 bases at J, leaving 7 bases unmatched. The DNA of the CDR3 is TGCGCCAGCAGCCAAATGGCAACTAGCGGGGGGTACCAAGAGACCCAGTACTTC. It translates to CASSQMATSGGYQETQYF.

The table lists this clonotype with a count of one. The rearrangement joins TRBV10-3 to TRBJ2-5; D uncertain. This CDR3 has 16 amino acids. Germline V gene sequence: CDR1 ENHRY, CDR2 SYGVKD. The germline V and J ends were trimmed by 5 bases and 2 bases, with 18 bases remaining between them. The DNA of the CDR3 is TGTGCCATCAGTTCCATCCGACAAATACTACAAGAGACCCAGTACTTC. Its protein is CAISSIRQILQETQYF.

About this clonotype itself: A junction boundary mismatches the germline segment, possibly from a read error. V usage is TRBV7-8 and J usage is TRBJ2-1; TRBD1 agrees at 10 bases. Germline loops: CDR1 SGHVS, CDR2 FQNEAQ. The length of the CDR3 is 16 residues. Written as DNA, the CDR3 is TGTGCCGGCAGTTGGCCGGGACAGGGGTCCTACAATGAGCAGTTCTTC. Translation: CAGSWPGQGSYNEQFF. Full variable domain (outside the CDR3, taken from reference TRBV7-8 and TRBJ2-1): GAGVSQSPRYKVAKRGQDVALRCDPISGHVSLFWYQQALGQGPEFLTYFQNEAQLDKSGLPSDRFFAERPEGSVSTLKIQRTQQEDSAVYLCAGSWPGQGSYNEQFFGPGTRLTVL.